The 29 T cell receptor beta chains presented below share a single source sample, sequenced in a study of a mutant IDH1 vaccine in newly diagnosed glioma. Profiling relied on immunoSEQ multiplex PCR, and the TCRdb table lists in-frame clones only, not all of them. The repertoire holds some 59,000 clones, with about nine tenths as singletons. No antigen is known for these receptors. Sample time point: week 11, during vaccination. Each vaccine dose was 300 ug of mutant IDH1 20-mer peptide, with topical imiquimod. The source material was PBMCs, sampled from a glioma patient whose treatment included an IDH1 peptide vaccine. The receptors stem from a man in his forties with glioma.

The rearrangement links TRBV4-3 to TRBJ2-3; 10 bases match TRBD2. Germline-derived CDR1 and CDR2 are LGHNA and YSLEER. The CDR3 length is 15 residues. J lost 1 base, V lost 5 bases, and 3 bases had no gene match. The CDR3 loop is CASSSLAGGTDTQYF. The CDR3 DNA reads as TGCGCCAGCAGCTCCCTAGCGGGGGGCACAGATACGCAGTATTTT.

The chain uses TRBV29-1 and TRBJ1-1; D remains ambiguous. Germline values: CDR1 SQVTM, CDR2 ANQGSEA. This CDR3 is 15 amino acids long. With 7 bases removed from V and 0 bases from J, the gap between germline ends came to 18 bases. The CDR3 is CSAHDRVSMNTEAFF. CDR3 in DNA: TGCAGCGCCCACGACCGGGTGTCCATGAACACTGAAGCTTTCTTT.

The rearrangement uses TRBV29-1 and TRBJ2-7, with TRBD2 identical over 7 bases. CDR3 length: 18 amino acids. Per the germline V gene, CDR1 is SQVTM and CDR2 is ANQGSEA. The ends lost 5 bases at V and 2 bases at J; junction bases unmatched: 21. The CDR3, as DNA: TGCAGCGTTTCGTTTAGGGGTCTAGCGGACCATCTCCCCTACGAGCAGTACTTC. Protein product: CSVSFRGLADHLPYEQYF.

The rearrangement uses TRBV6-5 and TRBJ2-1, with TRBD2 matching over 8 bases. The CDR3 is 14 amino acids. CDR1 MNHEY and CDR2 SVGAGI come from the germline V gene. V gave up 8 bases and J gave up 2 bases; unmatched junction bases: 5. The CDR3 loop reads CASRGSGTYNEQFF. Here the CDR3 DNA reads TGTGCCAGCCGGGGTAGCGGGACCTACAATGAGCAGTTCTTC.

V is TRBV11-1 and J is TRBJ1-4; 8 bases fit TRBD1. Germline V gives CDR1 SGHAT, CDR2 FQDESV (reference sequence). V was clipped by 5 bases and J by 8 bases; unmatched bases: 10. The CDR3 runs 15 residues. CDR3 sequence (DNA): TGTGCCAGCAGCCCGAGGACAGGGAAGCGGGAAAAACTGTTTTTT. Protein product: CASSPRTGKREKLFF.

This clone came up a few times. The chain couples TRBV11-3 to TRBJ2-7; 8 nucleotides agree with TRBD2. Germline values: CDR1 SGHNT, CDR2 YENEEA. The CDR3 sequence is 14 residues long. With 5 bases clipped from V and 6 bases from J, the junction kept 9 bases outside the gene matches. The CDR3 DNA follows: TGTGCCAGCAGCCTGAGCGGGAGATACGGCGAGCAGTACTTC. Protein product: CASSLSGRYGEQYF.

The J gene is TRBJ1-6, the V gene TRBV7-9; D not resolved. This CDR3 has 13 residues. Germline V gives CDR1 SEHNR, CDR2 FQNEAQ (reference sequence). V dropped 2 bases and J dropped 7 bases, with 6 bases sitting between them. Here the CDR3 reads CASSLTGNSPLHF. The CDR3 DNA reads TGTGCCAGCAGCTTAACGGGAAATTCACCCCTCCACTTT.

The chain links TRBV10-1 to TRBJ1-1; TRBD1 matches at 7 bases. The CDR3 is 15 residues long. CDR1 is WNHNN and CDR2 is SYGVQD in the germline V gene (reference sequence). V trimming: 6 bases; J trimming: 4 bases; junction bases outside the gene matches: 11. CDR3 sequence reads: CASSGPGQKGTEAFF. CDR3 nucleotide sequence: TGCGCCAGCAGCGGACCGGGACAGAAAGGCACTGAAGCTTTCTTT.

Turning to this clone: Other DNA sequences in this specimen translate into the identical CDR3. This sequence joins TRBV5-6 and TRBJ2-2; 7 positions agree with TRBD2. J was trimmed by 1 base and V by 0 bases; bases with no gene match: 0. Per the germline V gene, CDR1 is SGHDT and CDR2 is YYEEEE. This CDR3 region has 15 residues. DNA for the CDR3: TGTGCCAGCAGCTTGGGCGGGGGGAACACCGGGGAGCTGTTTTTT. This sequence encodes CASSLGGGNTGELFF. Variable domain in full (rest from reference TRBV5-6 and TRBJ2-2): DAGVTQSPTHLIKTRGQQVTLRCSPKSGHDTVSWYQQALGQGPQFIFQYYEEEERQRGNFPDRFSGHQFPNYSSELNVNALLLGDSALYLCASSLGGGNTGELFFGEGSRLTVL.

V gene TRBV29-1 combines with J gene TRBJ2-5; a weak D match, TRBD1 (6 bases). V shed 5 bases and J shed 2 bases, with 12 bases lying between them. The CDR3 is 13 residues long. Germline CDR1 and CDR2: SQVTM and ANQGSEA. The CDR3 nucleotides read TGCAGCGTTCAGGGGCTCGGGCAAGAGACCCAGTACTTC. Its translation is CSVQGLGQETQYF.

V usage is TRBV27 and J usage is TRBJ1-1; D call uncertain. Germline CDR1 and CDR2: MNHEY and SMNVEV (reference sequence). The V end lost 6 bases, the J end lost 1 base, and 6 bases lay between the germline ends. The CDR3 is made up of 12 amino acids. In DNA form, the CDR3 reads TGTGCCAGCAGAAAAGGGAACACTGAAGCTTTCTTT. This sequence encodes CASRKGNTEAFF.

The J gene is TRBJ2-1, the V gene TRBV30; D is undetermined. CDR1 is GTSNPN, CDR2 SVGIG, per germline (reference sequence). The CDR3 is 10 residues long. V shed 2 bases and J shed 8 bases, with 4 bases lying between them. The DNA for the CDR3 is TGTGCCTGGAGTATTGATGAGCAGTTCTTC. It specifies CAWSIDEQFF. Full variable domain (outside the CDR3, taken from reference TRBV30 and TRBJ2-1): SQTIHQWPATLVQPVGSPLSLECTVEGTSNPNLYWYRQAAGRGLQLLFYSVGIGQISSEVPQNLSASRPQDRQFILSSKKLLLSDSGFYLCAWSIDEQFFGPGTRLTVL.

The table lists this clone with a few counts. The chain couples TRBV6-5 to TRBJ1-1, with D perhaps matching TRBD1 (5 bases). This CDR3 has 15 amino acids. Trimming took 6 bases from V and 1 from J, leaving 15 bases between them. The germline CDR1 and CDR2 sequences are MNHEY and SVGAGI. The DNA for the CDR3 is TGTGCCAGCAGGACGACGTCTCAGGGGAACACTGAAGCTTTCTTT. This codes for CASRTTSQGNTEAFF.

The chain combines TRBV7-9 with TRBJ2-3, with D perhaps TRBD2 (7 bases). The CDR3 has 17 amino acids. Trimming removed 7 bases at V and 1 base at J, with 21 bases between. Germline CDR1 SEHNR, CDR2 FQNEAQ (reference sequence). The CDR3 region has the DNA TGTGCCAGCACCCTAGGGGGGGAGGGGGATGGCACAGATACGCAGTATTTT. Protein sequence: CASTLGGEGDGTDTQYF.

V usage is TRBV19 and J usage is TRBJ2-1, with 9 bases aligning to TRBD2. CDR1 is LNHDA and CDR2 is SQIVND in the germline V gene (reference sequence). This CDR3 spans 15 amino acids. V dropped 5 bases and J dropped 9; count of bases not matched to a gene: 11. CDR3 amino acids: CASSLGTSREGEQFF. CDR3 bases: TGTGCCAGTAGTCTTGGGACTAGCCGGGAGGGTGAGCAGTTCTTC.

The chain carries TRBV5-1 and TRBJ2-7, with TRBD1 as a possible D gene (5 bases). The CDR3 spans 12 residues. V was trimmed by 2 bases and J by 5 bases, leaving 8 bases between them. Germline V gene data show CDR1 as SGHRS and CDR2 as YFSETQ. CDR3 in amino acids: CASSLGAHEQYF. Written as DNA, the CDR3 is TGCGCCAGCAGCTTAGGGGCCCACGAGCAGTACTTC.

The rearrangement uses TRBV7-8 and TRBJ1-5; the D gene is possibly TRBD1 (5 bases). Deletions cut 1 base from V and 0 bases from J, with 10 bases between. The CDR3 totals 16 residues. Per the germline V gene, CDR1 is SGHVS and CDR2 is FQNEAQ. CDR3 loop: CASSLVRVYSNQPQHF. The CDR3 DNA reads TGTGCCAGCAGCTTAGTCAGGGTTTATAGCAATCAGCCCCAGCATTTT.

The J gene is TRBJ2-7, the V gene TRBV6-1; D is undetermined. V was pared by 2 bases and J by 2 bases, with 7 bases between. This CDR3 region has 13 residues. Germline values: CDR1 MNHNS, CDR2 SASEGT. The CDR3 region is CASSEWGTYEQYV. Here the CDR3 DNA reads TGTGCCAGCAGTGAATGGGGAACCTACGAGCAGTACGTC.

The chain couples TRBV7-2 to TRBJ2-5; 9 bases align to TRBD2. The CDR3 has 15 amino acids. Germline lookup yields CDR1 SGHTA and CDR2 FQGNSA. The J segment lost 1 base and the V segment lost 4 bases, leaving 4 bases of the junction unmatched. DNA of the CDR3: TGTGCCAGCAGCTATCTAGCGGGATCCCAAGAGACCCAGTACTTC. It yields the protein CASSYLAGSQETQYF.

This clone appeared a few times. The CDR3 loop is CASSLVSGGLSEQFF. CDR3 nucleotide sequence: TGCGCCAGCAGCTTGGTGTCGGGGGGTCTTAGTGAGCAGTTCTTC. The chain combines TRBV5-1 with TRBJ2-1, with TRBD2 matching over 7 bases. CDR1 and CDR2 from the germline V gene are SGHRS and YFSETQ. The CDR3 is 15 residues long. Losses at the gene ends were 0 bases for V and 9 bases for J; bases not matched to a gene: 9.

This clone was seen only a few times. This rearrangement joins TRBV7-9 to TRBJ2-7, with TRBD2 identical over 7 bases. Germline V gene lookup returns CDR1 SEHNR and CDR2 FQNEAQ (reference sequence). V dropped 4 bases and J dropped 3; count of bases not matched to a gene: 15. The CDR3 consists of 17 residues. The CDR3 nucleotides read TGTGCCAGCAGCTCATTAAGACCCTTGGGAGGGTACTACGAGCAGTACTTC. It yields the protein CASSSLRPLGGYYEQYF. The full variable domain, with the rest looked up from reference TRBV7-9 and TRBJ2-7, is DTGVSQNPRHKITKRGQNVTFRCDPISEHNRLYWYRQTLGQGPEFLTYFQNEAQLEKSRLLSDRFSAERPKGSFSTLEIQRTEQGDSAMYLCASSSLRPLGGYYEQYFGPGTRLTVT.

This chain links TRBV4-1 with TRBJ2-1; D gene uncertain. The germline V gene encodes CDR1 MGHRA and CDR2 YSYEKL. The CDR3 runs to 15 residues. The ends were cut back, 1 base at V and 9 bases at J, with 16 bases in the middle. The CDR3 DNA is TGCGCCAGCAGCCAAGTAGGGCAGGCAGTGGCTGAGCAGTTCTTC. Its translation is CASSQVGQAVAEQFF.

The chain recombines TRBV6-6 with TRBJ2-7; D possibly corresponds to TRBD1 (6 bases). Germline V lookup: CDR1 MNHNY, CDR2 SVGAGI (reference sequence). Deletions cut 6 bases from V and 3 bases from J, with 12 bases between. The CDR3 covers 13 residues. The CDR3 nucleotides read TGTGCCAGCAGAGCCGGACAGATCTACGAGCAGTACGTC. Translated: CASRAGQIYEQYV.

The V gene is TRBV7-3, the J gene TRBJ2-3; either TRBD1 or TRBD2 may supply D (5 bases each). From germline, CDR1 is SGHTA and CDR2 FQGTGA. Between the trimmed V and J ends, which lost 4 bases and 9 bases, there was a span of 23 bases. This CDR3 has 16 residues. In DNA form, the CDR3 reads TGTGCCAGCAGCTCTCTCTCCGGGACCACCCCGGGGACGCAGTATTTT. It specifies CASSSLSGTTPGTQYF. Together with reference TRBV7-3 and TRBJ2-3, the CDR3 gives the full variable domain: GAGVSQTPSNKVTEKGKYVELRCDPISGHTALYWYRQSLGQGPEFLIYFQGTGAADDSGLPNDRFFAVRPEGSVSTLKIQRTERGDSAVYLCASSSLSGTTPGTQYFGPGTRLTVL.

V and J are TRBV7-2 and TRBJ2-3; 8 bases align to TRBD2. V was pared by 1 base and J by 9 bases, with 9 bases of the junction left unmatched. Germline assignment: CDR1 SGHTA and CDR2 FQGNSA. There are 15 residues in the CDR3. The CDR3 loop is CASSLGGGTGPTQYF. CDR3 bases: TGTGCCAGCAGCTTAGGCGGGGGGACTGGGCCCACGCAGTATTTT.

The chain has TRBV19 and TRBJ2-2; perhaps TRBD2 as D (6 bases). V gave up 6 bases and J gave up 4 bases, with 12 bases separating them. The CDR3 has 14 amino acids. The V gene's germline CDR1 is LNHDA and CDR2 SQIVND (reference sequence). CDR3 sequence: CASRREWATGELFF. As DNA, the CDR3 is TGTGCCAGTAGGCGGGAATGGGCCACCGGGGAGCTGTTTTTT.

The genes are TRBV5-4 and TRBJ1-3, with 10 bases aligning to TRBD1. The CDR3 runs 15 residues. V was clipped by 4 bases and J by 6 bases; unmatched bases: 7. The germline V gene has CDR1 SGHNT and CDR2 YYREEE (reference sequence). CDR3 residues: CASSTGTGALNTIYF. As DNA, the CDR3 is TGTGCCAGCAGCACCGGGACAGGGGCATTAAACACCATATATTTT.

The chain recombines TRBV6-5 with TRBJ1-1, with D possibly TRBD1 on 5 matching bases. V dropped 2 bases and J dropped 1 base, with 11 bases sitting between them. The germline V gene encodes CDR1 MNHEY and CDR2 SVGAGI. The CDR3 spans 15 residues. CDR3: CASSYRGGPNTEAFF. The CDR3 nucleotides read TGTGCCAGCAGTTACCGGGGGGGTCCGAACACTGAAGCTTTCTTT.

The chain recombines TRBV27 with TRBJ2-6; D is unclear. Germline V gene lookup returns CDR1 MNHEY and CDR2 SMNVEV (reference sequence). This CDR3 is built from 14 residues. Trimming pared 3 bases from V and 1 base from J, leaving 4 bases between. CDR3 in amino acids: CASSFGSGANVLTF. The CDR3 DNA reads as TGTGCCAGCAGTTTCGGGTCTGGGGCCAACGTCCTGACTTTC.